The entry below describes one T cell receptor beta chain. Its antigen remains unidentified. No much larger clone exists at a distance of one base, and base qualities are not known. The record originates from a study of T cells after yellow fever vaccination (dated by TCRdb to about 2019). Concerning the study at large: The SMART-Seq v4 Ultra Low Input RNA kit was used to prepare libraries from fractions with low cell numbers. To follow T-cell clones before and after both primary and booster YFV17D yellow fever vaccination, bulk TCR alpha and beta repertoires underwent longitudinal sequencing. The cohort comprised two healthy male donors, one aged 18 to 30 and one aged 30 to 39 years. Blood was collected at multiple timepoints before and after primary and secondary immunization, and bulk PBMC replicates and cell subsets were isolated.

V gives up 0 bases and J gives up 5 bases, and the segment between their germline ends measures 6 bases. The CDR3 has 13 amino acids, counting the end cysteine and phenylalanine. Kept here is only the CDR3 DNA, which spans 39 bases and is read in frame from base 1. Based on the germline V gene, the CDR1 and CDR2 sequences are SGHRS and YFSETQ. TCRdb lists the instrument as Illumina NovaSeq 6000. TCR cDNA was synthesized by 5'RACE template switching, which introduced a universal primer site and unique molecular identifiers. cDNA synthesis was primed from both the TCR alpha and TCR beta constant segments. Two PCR steps were used to amplify libraries, with sample barcodes and sequencing adapters being added in the second step. Sequencing of libraries was performed on Illumina HiSeq 2500 (2x100 bp) or NovaSeq (2x150 bp). Processing in the source paper ran as follows. MIGEC handled demultiplexing of reads and collapsing into UMI consensus sequences, while MiXCR performed V(D)J alignment. Clonotypes responding to the vaccine were identified with edgeR on replicate PBMC samples, with the criteria of FDR below 0.01 and a log2 fold change above 5 up to day 15. Bulk clonotypes were assigned CD4 or CD8 identity according to which sequenced CD4 or CD8 repertoire held them at higher abundance. TCRdb passed the public sequencing reads through fastp at Q25 and MiXCR, retaining productive beta sequences. Entries that share a CDR3 protein sequence are merged under the most common genes and DNA. The V and J calls here are based on TCRdb, not the publication. Present in this sample are more than 95,000 distinct CDR3 sequences, roughly 15% of which were seen just once. 35% to 45% of the sample goes to the ten largest clones.

Taken with the paper, the label for treatment or condition translates to: live attenuated yellow fever vaccine strain. A standard Ficoll-Paque protocol was used to isolate PBMCs from peripheral blood. CD4 and CD8 T-cell fractions were isolated with Dynabeads CD4 and CD8 positive selection kits. TriZol was used to extract RNA from bulk PBMCs, from CD4 and CD8 fractions, and from dextramer-positive and dextramer-negative fractions. Overall study results and their limits: A small share of clonotypes was detected in both CD4 and CD8 compartments, with the overlap likely arising from convergent recombination. Computational filtering was needed because FACS-sorted repertoires could contain abundant contaminating clonotypes from the bulk population. Most clones expanded after primary vaccination were re-detected after the booster (almost 98% of CD4 and roughly 85% of CD8), suggesting broad memory maintenance. The secondary T-cell response was weaker than the primary response but faster, peaking on day 5 instead of day 15. Only a couple of donors were included in the study, so the extent to which the findings can be generalized is limited.

Sample: CD8+ T cells sorted from PBMCs, taken 5 days after the yellow fever booster vaccination. This chain is built from TRBV5-1 and TRBJ2-1; the D segment could be TRBD2, given 5 matching bases. The TCR comes from a man younger than 35 who received the YFV17D yellow fever vaccine. The sequenced DNA: TGCGCCAGCAGCTTGGACGGGGACAATGAGCAGTTCTTC. Its product reads: CASSLDGDNEQFF. The full variable domain, with segments outside the CDR3 supplied by the reference TRBV5-1 and TRBJ2-1 proteins, appears as KAGVTQTPRYLIKTRGQQVTLSCSPISGHRSVSWYQQTPGQGLQFLFEYFSETQRNKGNFPGRFSGRQFSNSRSEMNVSTLELGDSALYLCASSLDGDNEQFFGPGTRLTVL.